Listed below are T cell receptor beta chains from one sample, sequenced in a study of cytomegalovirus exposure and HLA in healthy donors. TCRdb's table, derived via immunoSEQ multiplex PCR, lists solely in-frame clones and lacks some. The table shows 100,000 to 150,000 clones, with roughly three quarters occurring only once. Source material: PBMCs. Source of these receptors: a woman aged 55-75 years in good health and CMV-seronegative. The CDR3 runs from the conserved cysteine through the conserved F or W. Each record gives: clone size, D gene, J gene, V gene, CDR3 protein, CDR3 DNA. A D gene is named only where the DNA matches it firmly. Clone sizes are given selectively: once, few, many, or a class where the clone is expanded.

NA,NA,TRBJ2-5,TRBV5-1,CASSLVSGGRETQYF,TGCGCCAGCAGCTTGGTATCGGGGGGCAGGGAGACCCAGTACTTC
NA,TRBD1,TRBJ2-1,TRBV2,CASSEIGTEHNEQFF,TGTGCCAGCAGTGAAATCGGGACAGAACACAATGAGCAGTTCTTC
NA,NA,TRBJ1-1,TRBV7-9,CASFGRMNTEAFF,TGTGCCAGCTTCGGCAGGATGAACACTGAAGCTTTCTTT
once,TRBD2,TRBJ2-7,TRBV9,CASSASGGREQYF,TGTGCCAGCAGCGCCTCGGGGGGTCGGGAGCAGTACTTC
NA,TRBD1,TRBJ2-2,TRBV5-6,CASSLRTGINTGELFF,TGTGCCAGCAGCCTCAGGACAGGGATTAACACCGGGGAGCTGTTTTTT
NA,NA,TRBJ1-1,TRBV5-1,CASSFSAGLNTEAFF,TGCGCCAGCAGCTTTTCGGCCGGGTTGAACACTGAAGCTTTCTTT
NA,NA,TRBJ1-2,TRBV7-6,CASSKDSNYGYTF,TGTGCCAGCAGCAAGGACAGCAACTATGGCTACACCTTC
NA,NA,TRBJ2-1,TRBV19,CASSIKAGRGADEQFF,TGTGCCAGTAGTATAAAGGCGGGGCGGGGAGCGGATGAGCAGTTCTTC
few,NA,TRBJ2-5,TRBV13,CASRLGGLEETQYF,TGTGCCAGCCGCCTCGGGGGGCTTGAAGAGACCCAGTACTTC
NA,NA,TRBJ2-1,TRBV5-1,CASSATSYNEQFF,TGCGCCAGCAGCGCGACTAGTTACAATGAGCAGTTCTTC
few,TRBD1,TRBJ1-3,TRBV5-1,CASSHGTVSGNTIYF,TGCGCCAGCAGCCATGGGACAGTCTCTGGAAACACCATATATTTT
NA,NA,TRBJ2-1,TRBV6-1,CASSGGLARNNEQFF,TGTGCCAGCAGTGGAGGGCTAGCAAGGAACAATGAGCAGTTCTTC
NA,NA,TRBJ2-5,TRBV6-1,CASSYGETQYF,TGTGCCAGCAGTTACGGAGAGACCCAGTACTTC
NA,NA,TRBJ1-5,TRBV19,CASRGRGRGQPQHF,TGTGCCAGTAGGGGCCGGGGTCGGGGTCAGCCCCAGCATTTT
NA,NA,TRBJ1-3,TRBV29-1,CSVEEWTIGSGNTIYF,TGCAGCGTTGAAGAGTGGACAATCGGCTCTGGAAACACCATATATTTT
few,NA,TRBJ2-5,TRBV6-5,CASSLQTGITKTQYF,TGTGCCAGCAGTTTACAAACAGGGATCACAAAGACCCAGTACTTC
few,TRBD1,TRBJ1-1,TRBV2,CASRRTGGTEAFF,TGTGCCAGCAGGAGGACAGGGGGCACTGAAGCTTTCTTT
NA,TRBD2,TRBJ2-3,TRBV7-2,CASSLRLAGVDTQYF,TGTGCCAGCAGCTTAAGACTAGCGGGAGTAGATACGCAGTATTTT
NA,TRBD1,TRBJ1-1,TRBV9,CASSVSSDRENTEAFF,TGTGCCAGCAGCGTTTCGAGTGACAGGGAGAACACTGAAGCTTTCTTT
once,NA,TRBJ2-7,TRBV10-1,CASSGQDTTYEQYF,TGCGCCAGCAGTGGTCAGGACACTACCTACGAGCAGTACTTC
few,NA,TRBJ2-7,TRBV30,CAWSPGAYEQYF,TGTGCCTGGAGCCCCGGAGCCTACGAGCAGTACTTC
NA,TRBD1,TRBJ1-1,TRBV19,CASARTGGLVNTEAFF,TGTGCCAGTGCCAGGACAGGGGGGTTGGTGAACACTGAAGCTTTCTTT